The clone carrying this T cell receptor beta chain was seen repeatedly, ten times or more. Its antigen is as yet unknown. TCR beta libraries were built with iRepertoire HTBI primers and Arm-PCR of CDR3 regions. MiXCR, run by TCRdb on the multiplex PCR reads, gives a single entry per CDR3 protein. The sample has fewer than 350,000 distinct CDR3 sequences; over 15% are singletons. Time point noted: newly diagnosed GD, antithyroid drugs for less than 3 months. Extracted PBMC RNA gave rise to the TCR library. Xi'an, China, was home to the endocrinology department that provided patients. Tubes containing EDTA received about 9.4 milliliters of drawn peripheral blood. This specimen belongs to a study of regulatory T cells in long-lasting Graves disease. Findings and limits, study-wide: Persistent disease preferred TRBV28, TRBJ1-2 and TRBJ2-5. The study found lower TCR diversity in persistent Graves' patients than in newly diagnosed ones.

CDR3 length equals 12 residues. Germline-derived CDR1 and CDR2 are SNHLY and FYNNEI. V was cut by 6 bases and J by 1 base, with 6 bases left in between. The starting material was peripheral blood mononuclear cells (PBMCs), obtained at new diagnosis, from a patient treated with antithyroid drugs. This receptor was identified in a female donor with Graves disease. The chain employs TRBV2 and TRBJ1-2, with D possibly matching TRBD1 (5 bases). Here the CDR3 DNA reads TGTGCCAGCAGCGGGGGTAACTATGGCTACACCTTC. It encodes CASSGGNYGYTF. Looking up the rest from reference TRBV2 and TRBJ1-2 gives the full variable domain: EPEVTQTPSHQVTQMGQEVILRCVPISNHLYFYWYRQILGQKVEFLVSFYNNEISEKSEIFDDQFSVERPDGSNFTLKIRSTKLEDSAMYFCASSGGNYGYTFGSGTRLTVV.